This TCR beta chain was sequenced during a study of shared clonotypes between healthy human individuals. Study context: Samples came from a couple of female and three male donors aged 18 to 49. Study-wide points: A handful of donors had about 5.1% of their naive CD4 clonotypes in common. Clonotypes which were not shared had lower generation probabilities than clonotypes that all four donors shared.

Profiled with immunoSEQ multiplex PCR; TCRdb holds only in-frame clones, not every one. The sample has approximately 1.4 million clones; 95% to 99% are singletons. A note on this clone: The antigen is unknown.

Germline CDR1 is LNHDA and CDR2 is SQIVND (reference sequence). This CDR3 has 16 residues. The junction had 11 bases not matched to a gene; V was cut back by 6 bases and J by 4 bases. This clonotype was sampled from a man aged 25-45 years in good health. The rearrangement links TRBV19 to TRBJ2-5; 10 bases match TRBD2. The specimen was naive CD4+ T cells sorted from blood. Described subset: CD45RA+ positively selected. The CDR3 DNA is TGTGCCAGTAGGGGGTGGGTAGCGGGAGGTCGAGAGACCCAGTACTTC. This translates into CASRGWVAGGRETQYF.